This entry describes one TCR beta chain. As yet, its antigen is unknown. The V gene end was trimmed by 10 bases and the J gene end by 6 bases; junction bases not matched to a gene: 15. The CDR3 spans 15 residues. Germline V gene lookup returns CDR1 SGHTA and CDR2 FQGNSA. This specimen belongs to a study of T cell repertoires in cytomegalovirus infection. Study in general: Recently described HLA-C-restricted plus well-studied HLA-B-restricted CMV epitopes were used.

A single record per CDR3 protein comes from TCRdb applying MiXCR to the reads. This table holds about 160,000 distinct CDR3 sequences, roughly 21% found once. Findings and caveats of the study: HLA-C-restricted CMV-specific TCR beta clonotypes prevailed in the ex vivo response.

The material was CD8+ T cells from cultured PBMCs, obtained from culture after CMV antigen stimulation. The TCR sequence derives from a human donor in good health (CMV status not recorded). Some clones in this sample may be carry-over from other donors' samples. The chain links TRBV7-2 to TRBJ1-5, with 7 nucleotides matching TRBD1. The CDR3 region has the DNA TGTGCCATCCGCCCGGACAGGTCCGACCGTCAGCCCCAGCATTTT. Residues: CAIRPDRSDRQPQHF.